Below are 8 T cell receptor beta chains sequenced from a single sample in a study of T cell responses to AZD1222 COVID-19 vaccine. Profiling relied on immunoSEQ multiplex PCR, and the TCRdb table lists in-frame clones only, not all of them. The data contain about 61,000 clones, around 81% of them seen just once; the ten biggest clones take up 26%. Sequenced material: peripheral blood, taken 28 days after the second AZD1222 dose. The receptor set was obtained from an adult who received the AZD1222 COVID-19 vaccine.

The chain couples TRBV6-5 to TRBJ2-2, with D maybe TRBD2 (5 bases). Trimming stripped 0 bases from V and 1 base from J, with 9 bases between. Germline V gives CDR1 MNHEY, CDR2 SVGAGI. The CDR3 is 16 residues long. The CDR3 DNA follows: TGTGCCAGCAGTTACTCGAGGCGGGTGAACACCGGGGAGCTGTTTTTT. Translated, it gives CASSYSRRVNTGELFF.

On this clone: A read error may account for a junction end that differs from germline. The V and J genes are TRBV7-9 and TRBJ2-3, with D unresolved. The germline V gene encodes CDR1 SEHNR and CDR2 FQNEAQ (reference sequence). The CDR3 contains 14 residues. The CDR3 DNA is TGTGCCAGCAGCGTAGCTTCTTCCACAGATACGCAGTATTTT. Translating gives CASSVASSTDTQYF.

This chain uses TRBV11-2 with TRBJ2-7, with D maybe TRBD1 (6 bases). CDR1 SGHAT and CDR2 FQNNGV come from the germline V gene. This CDR3 is 14 amino acids long. The germline V and J ends were trimmed by 3 bases and 3 bases, with 12 bases remaining between them. The CDR3 DNA reads TGTGCCAGCAGCTTCAACAGGGCTATCTACGAGCAGTACTTC. Amino acid sequence: CASSFNRAIYEQYF.

The rearrangement uses TRBV7-3 and TRBJ1-2; possible D gene TRBD1, 5 bases. V was trimmed by 5 bases and J by 4 bases, leaving 11 bases between them. This CDR3 has 13 amino acids. Germline V gene lookup returns CDR1 SGHTA and CDR2 FQGTGA. CDR3 region: CASSPGGTYGYTF. The CDR3 coding sequence is TGTGCCAGCAGCCCCGGCGGGACCTATGGCTACACCTTC.

The chain is built from TRBV29-1 and TRBJ2-1; TRBD2 matches 9 bases. Germline loops: CDR1 SQVTM, CDR2 ANQGSEA. The CDR3 contains 13 residues. V lost 6 bases to trimming and J lost 4 bases; unmatched junction nucleotides: 4. The CDR3 bases are TGCAGCGTGCCGGCGGGGGGGTACAATGAGCAGTTCTTC. Its translation is CSVPAGGYNEQFF.

The CDR3 protein is CASRSMQNIQYF. In DNA form, the CDR3 reads TGTGCCAGCAGATCAATGCAAAACATTCAGTACTTC. The chain links TRBV27 to TRBJ2-4; D remains ambiguous. The CDR3 consists of 12 residues. The V gene's germline CDR1 is MNHEY and CDR2 SMNVEV (reference sequence). Trimming stripped 6 bases from V and 5 bases from J, with 8 bases between.

The gene calls are TRBV24-1 and TRBJ2-5; D possibly corresponds to TRBD2 (7 bases). CDR1 is KGHDR and CDR2 is SFDVKD in the germline V gene. The length of the CDR3 is 16 residues. With 3 bases removed from V and 5 bases from J, the gap between germline ends came to 18 bases. The CDR3 here is CATSDPGLQGGETQYF. CDR3 bases: TGTGCCACCAGTGATCCCGGCCTACAGGGAGGGGAGACCCAGTACTTC.

The table lists this clone with a few counts. In DNA, the CDR3 is TGTGCCAGCAGCCTAGACAGGTACGAGCAGTACTTC. This encodes CASSLDRYEQYF. V is TRBV28 and J is TRBJ2-7; TRBD1 is a possible D gene (6 bases). The CDR3 is 12 amino acids. Trimming cost V 6 bases and J 4 bases, with 10 bases left between them. The V gene's germline CDR1 is MDHEN and CDR2 SYDVKM.